Here is one T cell receptor beta chain with its context. This sequence may be a read error, since a much larger clone differs from it by one base. The source of the sample is a study of regulatory T cells in long-lasting Graves disease. Library construction for TCR beta used iRepertoire HTBI primers and Arm-PCR of CDR3 regions. TCRdb fed the multiplex PCR reads into MiXCR, producing one record per CDR3 protein. The profile covers 450,000 to 700,000 distinct CDR3 sequences, with roughly 13% appearing a single time and roughly 9.7% taken by the ten largest. Germline-derived CDR1 and CDR2 are SGHRS and YFSETQ. The CDR3 runs 16 residues. Time point here: newly diagnosed GD, antithyroid drugs for less than 3 months. The TCR library was made from RNA that had been extracted from PBMCs in TRIzol. The same data also contributed to another study, on T cells in Graves' hyperthyroidism and ophthalmopathy.

The chain uses TRBV5-1 and TRBJ1-1; TRBD1 matches at 10 bases. This receptor was obtained from a man aged 25-45 years with Graves disease. Sequences were derived from peripheral blood mononuclear cells (PBMCs), sampled at new diagnosis, from a patient treated with antithyroid drugs. CDR3 nucleotides: TGCGCCAGCAGCCCGGTGGACAGGGGGTCGGGCACTGAAGCTTCCTTT. This gives the protein CASSPVDRGSGTEASF.